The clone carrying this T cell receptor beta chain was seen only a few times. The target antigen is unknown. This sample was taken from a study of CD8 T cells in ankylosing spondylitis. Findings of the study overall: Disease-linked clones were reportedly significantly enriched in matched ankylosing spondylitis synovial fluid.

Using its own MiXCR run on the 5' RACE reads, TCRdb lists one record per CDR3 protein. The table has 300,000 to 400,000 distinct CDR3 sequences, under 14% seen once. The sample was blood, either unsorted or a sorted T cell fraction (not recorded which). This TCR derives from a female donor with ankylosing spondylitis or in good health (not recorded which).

The CDR3 nucleotides are TGCGCCAGCAGCCAAGACCTGAGCTTTATCTCTGGAAACACCATATATTTT. It yields the protein CASSQDLSFISGNTIYF. The chain links TRBV4-1 to TRBJ1-3; D gene uncertain. The CDR3 has 17 amino acids. Germline V lookup: CDR1 MGHRA, CDR2 YSYEKL. The germline V and J ends were trimmed by 0 bases and 0 bases, with 12 bases remaining between them.